This entry lists 16 T cell receptor beta chains sequenced from one sample in a study of graft-versus-host responses after intestinal transplantation. Their antigens are not known. The protocol was immunoSEQ multiplex PCR, while the TCRdb copy is restricted to in-frame clones and leaves out a portion. Found here are tens of thousands of clones, almost 95% of them singletons; the top ten hold 0.35% to 0.45%. The starting material was unstimulated CD4+ T cells sorted from spleen or lymph node cells, obtained before transplant. The receptors originated from a human donor who was the organ donor for an intestinal transplant.

The chain has TRBV9 and TRBJ2-5, with TRBD2 matching 15 bases. The J call could be wrong; TRBJ2-7 is a better fit for the DNA end. Germline lookup yields CDR1 SGDLS and CDR2 YYNGEE. This CDR3 contains 16 residues. For the CDR3, the DNA is TGTGCCAGCAGCGTGGGACTAGCGGGGGGCTCCTACGAGCAGTACTTC. It specifies CASSVGLAGGSYEQYF.

The rearrangement links TRBV9 to TRBJ2-5, with D possibly being TRBD1 (5 bases). Germline V gene data show CDR1 as SGDLS and CDR2 as YYNGEE. This CDR3 contains 15 residues. Deletions cut 0 bases from V and 0 bases from J, with 9 bases between. The CDR3 nucleotides read TGTGCCAGCAGCGTAGATGGCAGGGACCAAGAGACCCAGTACTTC. Protein sequence: CASSVDGRDQETQYF.

V is TRBV28 and J is TRBJ1-2, with D perhaps TRBD1 (5 bases). Trimming pared 1 base from V and 1 base from J, leaving 16 bases between. Germline assignment: CDR1 MDHEN and CDR2 SYDVKM. The CDR3 consists of 17 residues. CDR3 nucleotides: TGTGCCAGCAGTTTATCGAGGTGGGGGAAAGTTAACTATGGCTACACCTTC. Residues: CASSLSRWGKVNYGYTF.

The chain uses TRBV7-6 and TRBJ1-1; TRBD1 might be the D (6 bases). Germline V CDR1 and CDR2: SGHVS, FNYEAQ. The CDR3 spans 12 residues. V dropped 4 bases and J dropped 5 bases, with 8 bases sitting between them. The CDR3 DNA follows: TGTGCCAGCAGCTCAGGGGAAACTGAAGCTTTCTTT. Residues: CASSSGETEAFF.

The chain recombines TRBV20-1 with TRBJ2-5; 8 positions match TRBD1. The CDR3 length is 10 residues. Germline-derived CDR1 and CDR2 are DFQATT and SNEGSKA (reference sequence). V was clipped by 3 bases and J by 14 bases; unmatched bases: 5. The CDR3 protein is CSASPGTGYF. CDR3 DNA sequence: TGCAGTGCTAGCCCCGGGACAGGCTACTTC.

The chain links TRBV4-1 to TRBJ2-1, with 8 bases aligning to TRBD1. Trimming at V came to 2 bases and at J to 4 bases, leaving 10 bases not matched to a gene. The CDR3 has 17 amino acids. Germline V gene data show CDR1 as MGHRA and CDR2 as YSYEKL. CDR3 in DNA: TGCGCCAGCAGCCAACTCACCGCGGGGACAGGATACAATGAGCAGTTCTTC. Protein: CASSQLTAGTGYNEQFF.

This rearrangement joins TRBV5-1 to TRBJ2-2, with 11 positions matching TRBD1. J was trimmed by 4 bases and V by 4 bases; bases with no gene match: 18. Germline lookup yields CDR1 SGHRS and CDR2 YFSETQ. This CDR3 region has 20 residues. CDR3 DNA: TGCGCCAGCAGCAAGGCGTCCCGGGACAGGGGGTACATTGGCACCGGGGAGCTGTTTTTT. This encodes CASSKASRDRGYIGTGELFF.

The V call is TRBV9, the J call TRBJ2-2; no clear D gene. The V gene lost 0 bases and the J gene lost 6 bases, with 6 bases spanning the gap. The length of the CDR3 is 13 residues. Germline V gene lookup returns CDR1 SGDLS and CDR2 YYNGEE. CDR3 nucleotide sequence: TGTGCCAGCAGCGTAGCTGAGTCCGGGGAGCTGTTTTTT. This encodes CASSVAESGELFF.

This chain uses TRBV30 with TRBJ2-7; 9 nucleotides line up with TRBD1. CDR1 and CDR2 from the germline V gene are GTSNPN and SVGIG (reference sequence). J was trimmed by 3 bases and V by 6 bases; bases with no gene match: 6. This CDR3 comprises 13 residues. The CDR3 DNA sequence: TGTGCCTGCCGGCGACAGGGGGGCTACGAGCAGTACTTC. Protein: CACRRQGGYEQYF.

The rearrangement links TRBV4-2 to TRBJ2-3; D gene ambiguous. Between the trimmed V and J ends, which lost 5 bases and 4 bases, there was a span of 10 bases. The germline gives CDR1 LGHNA, CDR2 YNFKEQ. The CDR3 consists of 13 residues. CDR3 amino acids: CASSERASDTQYF. The DNA of the CDR3 is TGTGCCAGCAGCGAACGGGCCTCAGATACGCAGTATTTT.

The chain employs TRBV11-3 and TRBJ1-2; D remains unclear. The length of the CDR3 is 13 residues. Per the germline V gene, CDR1 is SGHNT and CDR2 is YENEEA. With 4 bases removed from V and 1 base from J, the gap between germline ends came to 7 bases. CDR3 residues: CASSSQINYGYTF. CDR3 in DNA: TGTGCCAGCAGCTCACAGATTAACTATGGCTACACCTTC.

The chain joins TRBV9 to TRBJ1-4; 8 nucleotides match TRBD1. The CDR3 extends over 17 amino acids. Trimming removed 0 bases from V and 3 bases from J; junction bases left unmatched: 7. Looked up from germline, CDR1 is SGDLS and CDR2 is YYNGEE. The CDR3 loop is CASSVGTGTRSNEKLFF. Here the CDR3 DNA reads TGTGCCAGCAGCGTAGGGACAGGGACAAGGTCTAATGAAAAACTGTTTTTT. Variable domain in full (rest from reference TRBV9 and TRBJ1-4): DSGVTQTPKHLITATGQRVTLRCSPRSGDLSVYWYQQSLDQGLQFLIQYYNGEERAKGNILERFSAQQFPDLHSELNLSSLELGDSALYFCASSVGTGTRSNEKLFFGSGTQLSVL.

This clone has more than one count but fewer than ten. This chain uses TRBV7-3 with TRBJ2-2; TRBD2 matches 13 bases. The CDR3 contains 16 residues. Germline V gene lookup returns CDR1 SGHTA and CDR2 FQGTGA. V lost 2 bases, J lost 4 bases, and 1 base stayed unmatched. The CDR3 loop is CASSLGLAGVTGELFF. The CDR3 bases are TGTGCCAGCAGCTTAGGACTAGCGGGAGTCACCGGGGAGCTGTTTTTT.

The chain has TRBV5-1 and TRBJ1-1, with no clear D. Germline loops: CDR1 SGHRS, CDR2 YFSETQ. The V end lost 2 bases, the J end lost 5 bases, and 13 bases lay between the germline ends. The CDR3 extends over 14 amino acids. This CDR3 is CASSFSGVGTEAFF. CDR3 DNA: TGCGCCAGCAGCTTTAGTGGGGTCGGAACTGAAGCTTTCTTT.

This clone is a singleton in its sample. The chain links TRBV6-1 to TRBJ2-7, with a tentative D call TRBD1 (5 bases). Germline V gene lookup returns CDR1 MNHNS and CDR2 SASEGT. Deletions cut 3 bases from V and 3 bases from J, with 15 bases between. CDR3 length: 15 amino acids. Here the CDR3 DNA reads TGTGCCAGCAGTGAGCGCCGGCAGGGAAGCTACGAGCAGTACTTC. Translating gives CASSERRQGSYEQYF.

The V call is TRBV7-9, the J call TRBJ2-4, with 7 positions matching TRBD1. J was trimmed by 0 bases and V by 1 base; bases with no gene match: 6. CDR3 length: 17 amino acids. Germline loops: CDR1 SEHNR, CDR2 FQNEAQ (reference sequence). The CDR3 loop reads CASSLVGGGLAKNIQYF. The CDR3 nucleotides are TGTGCCAGCAGCTTAGTAGGGGGCGGGCTAGCCAAAAACATTCAGTACTTC.